The text below deals with one T cell receptor (beta chain). The antigen this receptor binds is unknown. The sample holds no much larger clone one base away, and base qualities are not on file. The germline V gene (reference sequence) yields WNHNN for CDR1 and SYGVQD for CDR2. The CDR3 numbers 14 residues from cysteine through phenylalanine. The sequence is cut down to CDR3 DNA, 42 bases in frame from base 1. Trimming leaves V shorter by 3 bases and J shorter by 7 bases, with the junction holding 6 bases beyond the gene matches. The entry originates in a study of response to subunit inactivated influenza vaccine (dated by TCRdb to 2017 to 2018). In terms of the full investigation: Deep quantitative T cell receptor repertoire profiling was used in the study to track responses to a trivalent subunit inactivated influenza vaccine.

Library generation was performed with RT-PCR. Sequencer: Illumina HiSeq 2500. TCRdb itself trimmed the public reads at Q25 with fastp, ran MiXCR and retained productive beta chains. When rows share a CDR3 protein, they turn into one entry using the most common DNA and genes. Present in this sample are some 600,000 distinct CDR3 sequences, about 14% of which were seen just once. The top ten constitute 7.6% of the sample. Findings and caveats that apply to the study as a whole: The authors proposed that each seasonal influenza vaccination may bring in only a limited number of new T cells.

The material was PBMCs from blood, obtained approximately 15 days before vaccination. This receptor was identified in a man over 45 who received an inactivated influenza vaccine. Donor details come from another sample of the same person, matched by shared clones. The chain uses TRBV10-1 and TRBJ2-1, and 7 junctional nucleotides match TRBD1. The DNA sequence is as follows: TGCGCCAGCAGTGAAGGCAGGGGGATTAATGAGCAGTTCTTC. Its protein product is CASSEGRGINEQFF.